This T cell receptor (beta chain) was profiled in a study of regulatory T cells in long-lasting Graves disease. To make TCR beta libraries, researchers used iRepertoire HTBI primers and Arm-PCR of CDR3 regions. TCRdb re-called the multiplex PCR reads with MiXCR, one entry per CDR3 protein. The sample includes 350,000 to 500,000 distinct CDR3 sequences, 11% to 15% of them seen just once. The time point: newly diagnosed GD, antithyroid drugs for less than 3 months. PBMC-extracted RNA yielded the TCR library. This clonotype was counted between two and nine times. These same records also appear under a second study, on T cells in Graves' hyperthyroidism and ophthalmopathy.

This clonotype was obtained from a woman aged 45 to 65 with Graves disease. The input for sequencing was peripheral blood mononuclear cells (PBMCs), taken at new diagnosis, from a patient treated with antithyroid drugs.

The CDR3 spells CASSPRGQGGEPEAFF. The CDR3 DNA reads as TGTGCCAGCTCACCAAGGGGACAGGGAGGTGAACCTGAAGCTTTCTTT. The rearrangement joins TRBV18 to TRBJ1-1, with 9 bases identical to TRBD1. The junction had 10 bases not matched to a gene; V was cut back by 2 bases and J by 6 bases. Germline CDR1 KGHSH, CDR2 LQKENI. The CDR3 length is 16 residues.